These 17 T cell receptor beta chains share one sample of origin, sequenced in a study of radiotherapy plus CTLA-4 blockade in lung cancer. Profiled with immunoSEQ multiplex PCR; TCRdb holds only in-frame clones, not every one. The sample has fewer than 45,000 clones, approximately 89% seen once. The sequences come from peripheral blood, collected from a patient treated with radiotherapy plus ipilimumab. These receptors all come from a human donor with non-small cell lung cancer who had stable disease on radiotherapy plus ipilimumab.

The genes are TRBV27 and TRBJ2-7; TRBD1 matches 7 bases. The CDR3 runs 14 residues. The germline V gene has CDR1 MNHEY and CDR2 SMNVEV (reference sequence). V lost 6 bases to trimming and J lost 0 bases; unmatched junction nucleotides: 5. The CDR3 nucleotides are TGTGCCAGCAGCCCCCGACAGGGCTCCTACGAGCAGTACTTC. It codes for CASSPRQGSYEQYF.

This chain's CDR3 is CASSTTGSPSYEQYF. As DNA, the CDR3 is TGTGCCAGCAGCACAACAGGGTCCCCCTCCTACGAGCAGTACTTC. This sequence joins TRBV11-1 and TRBJ2-7, with D maybe TRBD1 (6 bases). There are 15 residues in the CDR3. The V gene's germline CDR1 is SGHAT and CDR2 FQDESV (reference sequence). Trimming pared 5 bases from V and 0 bases from J, leaving 14 bases between.

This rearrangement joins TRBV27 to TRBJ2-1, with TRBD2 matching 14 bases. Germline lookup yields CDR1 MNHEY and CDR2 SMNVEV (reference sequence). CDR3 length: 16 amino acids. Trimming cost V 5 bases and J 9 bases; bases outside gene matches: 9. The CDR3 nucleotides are TGTGCCAGCAGTACCCTGACTAGCGGGAGGGCGGCTGAGCAGTTCTTC. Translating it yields CASSTLTSGRAAEQFF.

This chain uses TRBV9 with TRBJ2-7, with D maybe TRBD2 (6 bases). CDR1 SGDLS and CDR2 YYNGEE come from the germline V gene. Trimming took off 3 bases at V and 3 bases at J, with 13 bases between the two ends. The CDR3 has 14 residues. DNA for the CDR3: TGTGCCAGCAGCGACCGGGACTCCAACTACGAGCAGTACTTC. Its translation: CASSDRDSNYEQYF.

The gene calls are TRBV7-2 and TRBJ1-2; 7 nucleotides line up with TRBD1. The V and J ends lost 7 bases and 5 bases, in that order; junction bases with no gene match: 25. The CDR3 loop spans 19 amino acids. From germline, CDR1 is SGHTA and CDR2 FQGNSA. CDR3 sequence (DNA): TGTGCCAGCACCGCCTCTAAGCCGGGACAGATGCCCACTAGGTATGGCTACACCTTC. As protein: CASTASKPGQMPTRYGYTF.

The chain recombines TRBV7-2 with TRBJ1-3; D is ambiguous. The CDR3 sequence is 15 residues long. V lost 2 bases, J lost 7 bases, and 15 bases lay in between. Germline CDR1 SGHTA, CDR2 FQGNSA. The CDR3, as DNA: TGTGCCAGCAGCTTAACGCAGGTCAGTCGGAACACCATATATTTT. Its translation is CASSLTQVSRNTIYF.

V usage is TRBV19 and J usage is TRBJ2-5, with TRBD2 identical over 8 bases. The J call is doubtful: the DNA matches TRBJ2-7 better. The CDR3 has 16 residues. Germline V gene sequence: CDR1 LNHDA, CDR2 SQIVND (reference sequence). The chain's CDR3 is CASSSRLARSSYEQYF. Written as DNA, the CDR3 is TGTGCCAGTAGTAGCCGACTAGCGCGGAGCTCCTACGAGCAGTACTTC.

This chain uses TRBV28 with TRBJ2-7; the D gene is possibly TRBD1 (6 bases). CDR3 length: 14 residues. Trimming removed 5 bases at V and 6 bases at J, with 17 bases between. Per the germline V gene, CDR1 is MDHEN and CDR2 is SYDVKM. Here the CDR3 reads CASSPPGDNGEQYF. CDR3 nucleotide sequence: TGTGCCAGCAGTCCCCCAGGGGACAATGGCGAGCAGTACTTC.

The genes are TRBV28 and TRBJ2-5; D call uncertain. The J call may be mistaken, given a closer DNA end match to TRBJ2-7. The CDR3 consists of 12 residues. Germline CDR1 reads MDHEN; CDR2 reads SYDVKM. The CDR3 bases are TGTGCCAGCATAAGGAGCTCCTACGAGCAGTACTTC. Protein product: CASIRSSYEQYF.

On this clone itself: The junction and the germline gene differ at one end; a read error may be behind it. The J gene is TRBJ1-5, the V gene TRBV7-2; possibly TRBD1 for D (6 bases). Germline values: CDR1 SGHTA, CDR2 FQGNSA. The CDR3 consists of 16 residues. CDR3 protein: CAGSLGGRGGNQPQHF. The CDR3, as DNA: TGTGCCGGCAGCTTAGGGGGAAGGGGAGGTAATCAGCCCCAGCATTTT.

Here the CDR3 DNA reads TGTGCCAGCAGCCCGCAAGGGGGTAATAATTCACCCCTCCACTTT. Protein product: CASSPQGGNNSPLHF. The chain combines TRBV7-9 with TRBJ1-6; a possible D gene is TRBD1 (6 bases). V shed 5 bases and J shed 5 bases, with 13 bases lying between them. Germline lookup yields CDR1 SEHNR and CDR2 FQNEAQ (reference sequence). The length of the CDR3 is 15 residues.

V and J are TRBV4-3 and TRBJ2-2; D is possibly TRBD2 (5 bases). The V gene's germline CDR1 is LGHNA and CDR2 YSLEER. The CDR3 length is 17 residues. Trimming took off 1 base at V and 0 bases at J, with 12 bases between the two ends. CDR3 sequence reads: CASSQGVEASNTGELFF. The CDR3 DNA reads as TGCGCCAGCAGCCAAGGGGTGGAGGCTTCGAACACCGGGGAGCTGTTTTTT.

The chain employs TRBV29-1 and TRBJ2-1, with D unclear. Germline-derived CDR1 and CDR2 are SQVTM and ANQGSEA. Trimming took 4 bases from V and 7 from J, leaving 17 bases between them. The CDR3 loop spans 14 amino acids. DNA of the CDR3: TGCAGCGTTGCTGCGATCCCGGAGAGGAATGAGCAGTTCTTC. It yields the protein CSVAAIPERNEQFF.

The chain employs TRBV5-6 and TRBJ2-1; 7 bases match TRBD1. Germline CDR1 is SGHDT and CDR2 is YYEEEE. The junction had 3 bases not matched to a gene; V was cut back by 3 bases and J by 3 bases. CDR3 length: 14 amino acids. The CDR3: CASSYTGDYNEQFF. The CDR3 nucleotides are TGTGCCAGCAGCTACACAGGGGACTACAATGAGCAGTTCTTC.

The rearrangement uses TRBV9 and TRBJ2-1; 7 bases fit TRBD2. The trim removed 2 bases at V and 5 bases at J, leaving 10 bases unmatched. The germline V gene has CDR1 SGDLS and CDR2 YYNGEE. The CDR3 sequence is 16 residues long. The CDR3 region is CASSVGASGNHNEQFF. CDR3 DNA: TGTGCCAGCAGCGTTGGGGCTAGCGGTAACCACAATGAGCAGTTCTTC.

The CDR3 DNA reads as TGTGCCAGCAGCCCAGGACTACACATATCCTACGAGCAGTACTTC. This codes for CASSPGLHISYEQYF. This chain uses TRBV7-8 with TRBJ2-7, with D possibly matching TRBD2 (6 bases). The CDR3 covers 15 residues. The germline V gene encodes CDR1 SGHVS and CDR2 FQNEAQ. The germline V and J ends were trimmed by 5 bases and 1 base, with 15 bases remaining between them.

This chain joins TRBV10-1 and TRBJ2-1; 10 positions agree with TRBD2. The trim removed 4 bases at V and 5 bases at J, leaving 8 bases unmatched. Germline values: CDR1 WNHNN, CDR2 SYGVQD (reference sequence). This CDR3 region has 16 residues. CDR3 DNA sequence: TGCGCCAGCAGTGGCTCTAGCGGGAGAGGGGACAATGAGCAGTTCTTC. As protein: CASSGSSGRGDNEQFF.